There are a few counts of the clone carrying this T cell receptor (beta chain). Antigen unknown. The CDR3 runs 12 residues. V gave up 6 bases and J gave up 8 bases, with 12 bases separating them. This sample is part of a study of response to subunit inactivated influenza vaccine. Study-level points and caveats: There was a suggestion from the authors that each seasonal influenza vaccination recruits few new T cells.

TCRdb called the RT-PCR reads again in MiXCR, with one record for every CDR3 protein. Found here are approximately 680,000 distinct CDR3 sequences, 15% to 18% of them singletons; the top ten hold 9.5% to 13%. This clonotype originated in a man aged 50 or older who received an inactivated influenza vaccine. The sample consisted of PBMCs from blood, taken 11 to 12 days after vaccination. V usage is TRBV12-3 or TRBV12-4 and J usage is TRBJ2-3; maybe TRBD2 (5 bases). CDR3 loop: CASSSTSATQYF. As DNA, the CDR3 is TGTGCCAGCAGCTCTACTAGTGCTACGCAGTATTTT.